One sample yielded the 32 T cell receptor beta chains listed below, sequenced in a study of human T cells and chemical hapten exposure. One entry per CDR3 protein results from TCRdb running MiXCR on the RACE reads. The sample comprises more than 300,000 distinct CDR3 sequences, about 5% of which are singletons, and more than 8% rests with the top ten. The sample's time point: pre-sensitization, week 0. The treatment here: therapeutic diphenylcyclopropenone sensitization with weekly scalp DPC. The sample here was whole blood, taken in connection with sensitization to the hapten diphenylcyclopropenone (DPC). These TCRs come from a woman aged 18 to 35 with alopecia areata. Some clones in this sample may be carry-over from other donors' samples.

The V gene is TRBV29-1, the J gene TRBJ1-1; 12 nucleotides align to TRBD1. J lost 10 bases, V lost 5 bases, and 11 bases had no gene match. CDR1 SQVTM and CDR2 ANQGSEA come from the germline V gene. The CDR3 sequence is 14 residues long. This chain's CDR3 is CSVRPGTGGAGAFF. In DNA form, the CDR3 reads TGCAGCGTTAGACCCGGGACAGGGGGCGCGGGAGCTTTCTTT.

This clonotype was counted only a few times. This chain connects TRBV12-3 or TRBV12-4 to TRBJ2-2; D remains unclear. V was clipped by 3 bases and J by 0 bases, with 8 bases between them. The CDR3 contains 15 residues. The CDR3 DNA reads TGTGCCAGCAGTTTTTCATTTTCGAACACCGGGGAGCTGTTTTTT. Translating gives CASSFSFSNTGELFF.

This rearrangement joins TRBV20-1 to TRBJ1-1, with TRBD1 identical over 8 bases. CDR1 is DFQATT, CDR2 SNEGSKA, per germline (reference sequence). This CDR3 has 15 amino acids. Losses at the gene ends were 4 bases for V and 1 base for J; bases not matched to a gene: 8. CDR3 coding DNA: TGCAGTGCTATCACCCGGGACAGGCCGAACACTGAAGCTTTCTTT. Its protein is CSAITRDRPNTEAFF.

Many counts were recorded for this clonotype. The V and J genes are TRBV7-8 and TRBJ1-4; 7 nucleotides match TRBD1. Germline loops: CDR1 SGHVS, CDR2 FQNEAQ. The CDR3 has 14 amino acids. The J segment lost 6 bases and the V segment lost 6 bases, leaving 7 bases of the junction unmatched. CDR3 loop: CASSSGGTDEKLFF. In nucleotides, the CDR3 is TGTGCCAGCAGTTCAGGGGGGACGGATGAAAAACTGTTTTTT. Based on the CDR3 plus reference TRBV7-8 and TRBJ1-4, the full variable domain is GAGVSQSPRYKVAKRGQDVALRCDPISGHVSLFWYQQALGQGPEFLTYFQNEAQLDKSGLPSDRFFAERPEGSVSTLKIQRTQQEDSAVYLCASSSGGTDEKLFFGSGTQLSVL.

There are many counts of this clonotype. This sequence joins TRBV12-3 or TRBV12-4 and TRBJ1-5; no reliable D call. This CDR3 has 13 amino acids. Deletions cut 5 bases from V and 5 bases from J, with 10 bases between. CDR3 nucleotide sequence: TGTGCCAGCAGTCCATCGGCGGATCAGCCCCAGCATTTT. Protein: CASSPSADQPQHF.

V is TRBV7-2 and J is TRBJ2-1; a weak D match, TRBD1 (6 bases). V lost 4 bases, J lost 6 bases, and 10 bases lay in between. This CDR3 contains 13 residues. Germline CDR1 and CDR2: SGHTA and FQGNSA. Here the CDR3 DNA reads TGTGCCAGCAGCTCCACAGGGCCCAATGAGCAGTTCTTC. This codes for CASSSTGPNEQFF.

This clonotype has a handful of counts. The V call is TRBV5-1, the J call TRBJ1-6, with 9 bases fitting TRBD1. Germline V gene sequence: CDR1 SGHRS, CDR2 YFSETQ. CDR3 length: 16 amino acids. V dropped 4 bases and J dropped 9; count of bases not matched to a gene: 11. The CDR3 is CASSMGPGDRVSPLHF. The CDR3 DNA sequence: TGCGCCAGCAGCATGGGACCAGGGGACAGGGTTTCACCCCTCCACTTT.

This clonotype was counted at least ten times. The gene calls are TRBV29-1 and TRBJ2-3; D is uncertain. The germline V gene encodes CDR1 SQVTM and CDR2 ANQGSEA. Trimming pared 4 bases from V and 2 bases from J, leaving 10 bases between. This CDR3 region has 13 residues. The CDR3 DNA follows: TGCAGCGTTGTAGATAGATTCACAGATACGCAGTATTTT. The encoded protein is CSVVDRFTDTQYF.

This clonotype was seen repeatedly, ten times or more. The chain has TRBV28 and TRBJ2-1, with 7 bases lining up with TRBD2. CDR3 length: 14 amino acids. V was pared by 2 bases and J by 7 bases, with 5 bases of the junction left unmatched. Germline V gene sequence: CDR1 MDHEN, CDR2 SYDVKM. CDR3 region: CASSLAGEGNEQFF. The CDR3 DNA reads TGTGCCAGCAGTTTAGCGGGGGAAGGGAATGAGCAGTTCTTC.

This clonotype was found many times. The rearrangement joins TRBV3-1 to TRBJ2-5; no clear D. CDR3 size: 12 residues. Trimming took off 3 bases at V and 2 bases at J, with 4 bases between the two ends. CDR1 is LGHDT and CDR2 is YNNKEL in the germline V gene (reference sequence). CDR3 protein: CASSQGQETQYF. The CDR3 nucleotides are TGTGCCAGCAGCCAGGGTCAAGAGACCCAGTACTTC.

This clonotype was counted at least ten times. The V gene is TRBV11-2, the J gene TRBJ2-7; D is possibly TRBD1 (6 bases). The V gene's germline CDR1 is SGHAT and CDR2 FQNNGV. The CDR3 is 15 residues long. Between the trimmed V and J ends, which lost 5 bases and 0 bases, there was a span of 14 bases. CDR3 residues: CASSRIRTASYEQYF. The CDR3 nucleotides are TGTGCCAGCAGCCGCATAAGGACAGCCTCCTACGAGCAGTACTTC.

This chain joins TRBV21-1 and TRBJ1-3. TRBV21-1 is described as a pseudogene. There are 18 residues in the CDR3. The CDR3 protein is CASSKRAGFPSSGNTIYF. The CDR3 nucleotides read TGTGCCAGCAGCAAAAGGGCAGGATTTCCCAGCTCTGGAAACACCATATATTTT.

The J gene is TRBJ2-3, the V gene TRBV7-3, with D maybe TRBD1 (5 bases). Per the germline V gene, CDR1 is SGHTA and CDR2 is FQGTGA. V lost 5 bases and J 4 bases, leaving 10 bases between the germline ends. The CDR3 is 13 residues long. The CDR3 coding sequence is TGTGCCAGCAGCAGCTCAGGGTCAGATACGCAGTATTTT. Its translation: CASSSSGSDTQYF.

Many counts were recorded for this clonotype. The chain recombines TRBV6-1 with TRBJ2-4, with D uncertain. This CDR3 is 15 amino acids long. The V end was cut by 0 bases, the J end by 0 bases, with 6 bases between. Germline lookup yields CDR1 MNHNS and CDR2 SASEGT. The CDR3 DNA reads TGTGCCAGCAGTGAAGCGACGTTAGCCAAAAACATTCAGTACTTC. Amino acids: CASSEATLAKNIQYF.

This clonotype showed up many times. This CDR3 is CASSPQDRLFMNTEAFF. The CDR3 DNA follows: TGTGCCAGCAGTCCCCAGGACAGACTATTTATGAACACTGAAGCTTTCTTT. This chain connects TRBV6-5 to TRBJ1-1; a weak D match, TRBD1 (6 bases). CDR1 and CDR2 from the germline V gene are MNHEY and SVGAGI. The CDR3 covers 17 residues. Trimming left V 5 bases short and J 0 bases short, with 19 bases between.

The chain is built from TRBV5-6 and TRBJ2-3, with 14 positions matching TRBD2. In germline, CDR1 is SGHDT, CDR2 YYEEEE. The V segment lost 3 bases and the J segment 2 bases; nucleotides outside the gene matches: 8. The CDR3 has 18 amino acids. The CDR3 DNA is TGTGCCAGCAGCTCCAGACTAGCGGGGGGGCTTCTCACAGATACGCAGTATTTT. This codes for CASSSRLAGGLLTDTQYF.

This chain connects TRBV7-6 to TRBJ2-7; 9 nucleotides align to TRBD1. This CDR3 contains 17 residues. V was clipped by 0 bases and J by 0 bases; unmatched bases: 6. CDR1 and CDR2 (germline): SGHVS, FNYEAQ. DNA for the CDR3: TGTGCCAGCAGCTTAGCGCCCTGGGACAGGGACTCCTACGAGCAGTACTTC. Translation gives CASSLAPWDRDSYEQYF.

The V call is TRBV19, the J call TRBJ2-5, with TRBD2 matching over 11 bases. V was pared by 6 bases and J by 3 bases, with 6 bases of the junction left unmatched. The CDR3 sequence is 15 residues long. The germline gives CDR1 LNHDA, CDR2 SQIVND (reference sequence). The CDR3 loop is CASSNRLAGKETQYF. The DNA for the CDR3 is TGTGCCAGTAGCAACCGACTAGCGGGGAAAGAGACCCAGTACTTC.

The table lists this clonotype with many counts. The CDR3 here is CSAEMQDTQYF. CDR3 DNA sequence: TGCAGTGCTGAGATGCAAGATACGCAGTATTTT. The chain is built from TRBV20-1 and TRBJ2-3; D remains unclear. This CDR3 is built from 11 residues. Germline CDR1 and CDR2: DFQATT and SNEGSKA (reference sequence). Trimming shortened V by 5 bases and J by 5 bases, and 8 bases separated the two germline ends.

This clonotype was seen ten or more times. The chain is built from TRBV27 and TRBJ1-4; D is uncertain. The germline V gene has CDR1 MNHEY and CDR2 SMNVEV (reference sequence). V shed 1 base and J shed 4 bases, with 10 bases lying between them. The CDR3 loop spans 15 amino acids. The CDR3 bases are TGTGCCAGCAGTTTATTTCCTACCTTTAATGAAAAACTGTTTTTT. It specifies CASSLFPTFNEKLFF.

This clonotype was counted many times. V gene TRBV28 combines with J gene TRBJ1-6, with D perhaps matching TRBD1 (5 bases). Per germline, CDR1 MDHEN and CDR2 SYDVKM. V was cut by 6 bases and J by 13 bases, with 16 bases left in between. This CDR3 contains 13 residues. This CDR3 is CASSINEGRPLHF. The DNA of the CDR3 is TGTGCCAGCAGCATCAACGAGGGGCGGCCCCTCCACTTT.

The chain joins TRBV5-4 to TRBJ1-2; 9 bases match TRBD1. Germline V gene lookup returns CDR1 SGHNT and CDR2 YYREEE (reference sequence). This CDR3 spans 15 amino acids. With V trimmed by 6 bases and J by 6 bases, 12 bases remained unmatched. The CDR3 DNA follows: TGTGCCAGCATCCCCGAGATTGGGGACAGGGATGGCTACACCTTC. Translated: CASIPEIGDRDGYTF.

At least ten counts were recorded for this clonotype. The chain combines TRBV6-2 or TRBV6-3 with TRBJ1-2; tentative D call: TRBD1 (6 bases). Germline lookup yields CDR1 MNHEY and CDR2 SVGEGT. Trimming took off 5 bases at V and 4 bases at J, with 17 bases between the two ends. This CDR3 contains 15 residues. The CDR3 spells CASSRTLQGAYGYTF. CDR3 bases: TGTGCCAGCAGTCGAACCTTACAGGGCGCCTATGGCTACACCTTC.

The chain has TRBV11-1 and TRBJ1-1; D not resolved. Trimming removed 4 bases at V and 4 bases at J, with 7 bases between. Germline V gene sequence: CDR1 SGHAT, CDR2 FQDESV (reference sequence). CDR3 length: 12 amino acids. CDR3 nucleotides: TGTGCCAGCAGCTGGGAAAGCACTGAAGCTTTCTTT. Residues: CASSWESTEAFF.

The chain combines TRBV5-4 with TRBJ1-1; TRBD1 aligns across 9 bases. From germline, CDR1 is SGHNT and CDR2 YYREEE (reference sequence). The length of the CDR3 is 13 residues. The J segment lost 8 bases and the V segment lost 4 bases, leaving 6 bases of the junction unmatched. DNA for the CDR3: TGTGCCAGCAGCCGTCCCGGGACAGGGGAAGCTTTCTTT. It encodes CASSRPGTGEAFF.

The sample holds one count of this clonotype. A much larger clone differs by one base, so this may be a read error. V is TRBV6-5 and J is TRBJ2-1; TRBD1 matches at 9 bases. The germline V gene has CDR1 MNHEY and CDR2 SVGAGI. The CDR3 sequence is 16 residues long. The DNA for the CDR3 is TGTGCCAGCAGTCTGACCCCGGGACAGGGTCCAAATGAGCTGTTCTTC. Translating gives CASSLTPGQGPNELFF.

The chain joins TRBV6-5 to TRBJ1-2; D is ambiguous. Trimming took 6 bases from V and 3 from J, leaving 11 bases between them. The CDR3 runs 13 residues. CDR1 is MNHEY, CDR2 SVGAGI, per germline. CDR3 protein: CASRQKTHYGYTF. In DNA, the CDR3 is TGTGCCAGCAGACAGAAAACCCACTATGGCTACACCTTC.

This clonotype was counted ten times or more. V and J are TRBV2 and TRBJ2-4, with D unclear. Trimming pared 2 bases from V and 3 bases from J, leaving 11 bases between. Germline assignment: CDR1 SNHLY and CDR2 FYNNEI. This CDR3 is built from 15 residues. The CDR3 loop is CASSERENGKNIQYF. CDR3 nucleotides: TGTGCCAGCAGTGAAAGGGAAAATGGCAAAAACATTCAGTACTTC.

This clonotype was picked up a small number of times. V usage is TRBV14 and J usage is TRBJ2-1; tentatively, D is TRBD1 (5 bases). The CDR3 is 13 residues long. Germline-derived CDR1 and CDR2 are SGHDN and FVKESK. V lost 7 bases, J lost 1 base, and 8 bases lay in between. Written as DNA, the CDR3 is TGTGCCAGCAACCAGGGTTCCTACAATGAGCAGTTCTTC. Amino acid sequence: CASNQGSYNEQFF. Combining the CDR3 with reference TRBV14 and TRBJ2-1 gives the whole variable domain EAGVTQFPSHSVIEKGQTVTLRCDPISGHDNLYWYRRVMGKEIKFLLHFVKESKQDESGMPNNRFLAERTGGTYSTLKVQPAELEDSGVYFCASNQGSYNEQFFGPGTRLTVL.

The chain is built from TRBV4-3 and TRBJ1-2, with D possibly TRBD1 on 6 matching bases. Looked up from germline, CDR1 is LGHNA and CDR2 is YSLEER. This CDR3 is built from 15 residues. V lost 2 bases and J lost 2, with 12 bases in between. The CDR3 coding sequence is TGCGCCAGCAGCCAAACCAGGGGCGAGAACTATGGCTACACCTTC. It codes for CASSQTRGENYGYTF.

This clonotype was seen more than once but under ten times. CDR3 region: CASSQGTSGFYNEQFF. The CDR3 DNA reads TGCGCCAGCAGCCAGGGAACTAGCGGCTTCTACAATGAGCAGTTCTTC. The chain couples TRBV4-3 to TRBJ2-1; 8 bases are shared with TRBD2. The V and J ends lost 3 bases and 3 bases, in that order; junction bases with no gene match: 7. The CDR3 spans 16 residues. Per germline, CDR1 LGHNA and CDR2 YSLEER.

This clonotype was observed a single time. The V and J genes are TRBV3-1 and TRBJ2-4; D perhaps matches TRBD2 (6 bases). Trimming pared 2 bases from V and 0 bases from J, leaving 17 bases between. The CDR3 length is 18 residues. Germline-derived CDR1 and CDR2 are LGHDT and YNNKEL (reference sequence). As DNA, the CDR3 is TGTGCCAGCAGCCAAAATACCGGGACTTATCTAGCCAAAAACATTCAGTACTTC. This codes for CASSQNTGTYLAKNIQYF.